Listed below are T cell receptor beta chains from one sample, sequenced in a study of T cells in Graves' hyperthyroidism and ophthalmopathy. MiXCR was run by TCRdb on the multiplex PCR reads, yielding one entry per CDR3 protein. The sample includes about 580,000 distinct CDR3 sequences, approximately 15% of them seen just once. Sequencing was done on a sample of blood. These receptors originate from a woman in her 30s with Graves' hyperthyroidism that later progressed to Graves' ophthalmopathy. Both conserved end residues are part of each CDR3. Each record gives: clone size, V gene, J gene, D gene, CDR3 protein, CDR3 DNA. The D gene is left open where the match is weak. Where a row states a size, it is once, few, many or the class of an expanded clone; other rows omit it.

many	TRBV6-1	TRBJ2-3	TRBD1	CASRGQTGGLTDTQYF	TGTGCCAGCAGGGGTCAAACAGGGGGACTCACAGATACGCAGTATTTT
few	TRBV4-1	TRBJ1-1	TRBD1	CASSPQGTAEAFF	TGCGCCAGCAGCCCCCAGGGGACAGCTGAAGCTTTCTTT
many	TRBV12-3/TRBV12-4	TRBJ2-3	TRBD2	CASRTSGGKDTQYF	TGTGCCAGCAGGACTAGCGGGGGGAAAGATACGCAGTATTTT
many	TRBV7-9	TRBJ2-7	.	CASSLPQASAYEQYF	TGTGCCAGCAGCTTACCCCAGGCCTCAGCCTACGAGCAGTACTTC
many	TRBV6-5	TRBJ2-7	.	CASSYGADRPLYEQYF	TGTGCCAGCAGTTATGGGGCCGACCGGCCCCTCTACGAGCAGTACTTC
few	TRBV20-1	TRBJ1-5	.	CSATAANQPQHF	TGCAGTGCGACAGCGGCCAATCAGCCCCAGCATTTT
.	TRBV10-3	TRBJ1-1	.	CAISESGGILEWPEAFF	TGTGCCATCAGTGAGTCGGGGGGGATCCTGGAATGGCCTGAAGCTTTCTTT
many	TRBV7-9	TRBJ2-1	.	CASSWDNEQFF	TGTGCCAGCAGCTGGGACAATGAGCAGTTCTTC
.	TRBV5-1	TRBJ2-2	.	CASSLDSSVLFF	TGCGCCAGCAGCTTGGATTCCTCCGTGCTGTTTTTT
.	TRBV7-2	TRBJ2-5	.	CASSFQRGQETQYF	TGTGCCAGCAGCTTTCAGAGGGGTCAAGAGACCCAGTACTTC
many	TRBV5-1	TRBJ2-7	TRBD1	CASSLATGQASYEQYF	TGCGCCAGCAGCTTGGCTACGGGACAGGCCTCCTACGAGCAGTACTTC
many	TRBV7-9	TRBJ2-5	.	CASSLALGTPRLQETQYF	TGTGCCAGCAGCTTAGCCTTAGGGACACCCCGACTCCAAGAGACCCAGTACTTC
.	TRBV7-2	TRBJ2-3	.	CASSFWGHGTDTQYF	TGTGCCAGCAGCTTCTGGGGACACGGCACAGATACGCAGTATTTT
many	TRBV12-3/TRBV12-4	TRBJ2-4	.	CASSPWQGQNIQYF	TGTGCCAGCAGTCCATGGCAGGGCCAAAACATTCAGTACTTC
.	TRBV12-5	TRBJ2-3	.	CASGFAETQYF	TGTGCTAGTGGTTTTGCTGAAACGCAGTATTTT
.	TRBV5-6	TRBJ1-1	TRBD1	CASSGQGRPEAFF	TGTGCCAGCAGCGGACAGGGCCGTCCTGAAGCTTTCTTT
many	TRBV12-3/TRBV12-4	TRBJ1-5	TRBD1	CASSLGQGYQPQHF	TGTGCCAGCAGCTTGGGACAGGGATATCAGCCCCAGCATTTT
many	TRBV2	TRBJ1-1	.	CASSEIGGPEAFF	TGTGCCAGCAGTGAAATTGGCGGGCCTGAAGCTTTCTTT
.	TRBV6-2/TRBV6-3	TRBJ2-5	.	CASSTGLSQGETQYF	TGTGCCAGCAGTACGGGGTTGAGTCAGGGGGAGACCCAGTACTTC
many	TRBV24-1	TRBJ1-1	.	CATRGGGAATEAFF	TGTGCCACCAGGGGAGGGGGGGCTGCCACTGAAGCTTTCTTT
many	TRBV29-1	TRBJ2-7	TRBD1	CHRDRSYEQYF	TGTCACCGGGACAGGTCCTACGAGCAGTACTTC
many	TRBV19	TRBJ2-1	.	CASSIWSGWSSYNEQFF	TGTGCCAGTAGTATATGGTCCGGGTGGAGCTCCTACAATGAGCAGTTCTTC
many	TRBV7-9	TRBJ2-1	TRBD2	CASSSIVTSGSINEQFF	TGTGCCAGCAGCTCGATCGTTACTAGCGGGAGTATAAATGAGCAGTTCTTC
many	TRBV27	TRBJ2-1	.	CATLSTPGAYNEQFF	TGTGCCACCCTTTCAACCCCGGGGGCGTACAATGAGCAGTTCTTC
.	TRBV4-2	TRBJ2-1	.	CASTLSGGVSSYNEQFF	TGTGCCAGCACCCTAAGTGGGGGAGTTAGCTCCTACAATGAGCAGTTCTTC
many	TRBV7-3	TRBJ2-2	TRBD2	CASGTSGTNTGELFF	TGTGCCAGCGGGACTAGCGGGACGAACACCGGGGAGCTGTTTTTT
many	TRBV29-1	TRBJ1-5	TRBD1	CSVGTGNQPQHF	TGCAGCGTGGGGACAGGCAATCAGCCCCAGCATTTT
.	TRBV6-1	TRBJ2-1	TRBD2	CASSRSGRPYNEQFF	TGTGCCAGCAGTAGAAGCGGGAGACCGTACAATGAGCAGTTCTTC
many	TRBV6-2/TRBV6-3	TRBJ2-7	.	CAILAPDRPNEQYF	TGTGCCATCCTAGCCCCGGACCGACCAAACGAGCAGTACTTC
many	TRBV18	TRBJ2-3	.	CASSPPARSTDTQYF	TGTGCCAGCTCACCACCAGCGCGTAGCACAGATACGCAGTATTTT
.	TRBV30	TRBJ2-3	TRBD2	CAWRELAGGETQYF	TGTGCCTGGAGAGAGCTAGCGGGAGGAGAGACGCAGTATTTT
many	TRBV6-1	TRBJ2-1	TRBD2	CASSNILAGAYDNEQFF	TGTGCCAGCAGTAATATACTAGCGGGAGCCTACGACAATGAGCAGTTCTTC
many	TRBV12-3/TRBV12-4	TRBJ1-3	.	CASIRGNTIYF	TGTGCCAGCATTCGGGGGAACACCATATATTTT
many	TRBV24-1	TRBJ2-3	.	CATRQGAGTDTQYF	TGTGCCACCAGACAGGGTGCTGGCACAGATACGCAGTATTTT
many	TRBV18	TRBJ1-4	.	CASSPRGEKLFF	TGTGCCAGCTCCCCTCGGGGTGAAAAACTGTTTTTT
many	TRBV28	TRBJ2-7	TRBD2	CASRQRGAYEQYF	TGTGCCAGCCGGCAGCGGGGAGCCTACGAGCAGTACTTC
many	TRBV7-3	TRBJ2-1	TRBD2	CASRSRPGGDNEQFF	TGTGCCAGCAGGTCCCGACCGGGAGGGGACAATGAGCAGTTCTTC
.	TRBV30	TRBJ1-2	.	CAWSRSPYGYTF	TGTGCCTGGAGTCGCAGTCCCTATGGCTACACCTTC
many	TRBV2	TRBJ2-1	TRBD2	CASSVGSSGRANEQFF	TGTGCCAGCAGTGTTGGGTCTAGCGGGAGGGCCAATGAGCAGTTCTTC
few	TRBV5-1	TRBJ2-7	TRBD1	CASSPRVTGDEQYF	TGCGCCAGCAGCCCGCGGGTGACAGGGGACGAGCAGTACTTC